Listed here is a single T cell receptor (beta chain). This clonotype appeared a few times. The clone's antigen remains unknown. The sample holds no much larger clone one base away, and base qualities are not on file. Libraries were prepared through 5' RACE. The instrument given in TCRdb is Illumina HiSeq 2500. A second roughly 6 to 11 cycle PCR used a sample-barcoded 5' primer and a J-beta primer mix. Each TCR beta cDNA molecule received a unique molecular identifier from a template-switch 5' adaptor carrying 12 random nucleotides. Each sample yielded at least 2.5 million CDR3-containing paired-end reads. The Mint cDNA synthesis kit, primed by a TRBC-specific oligonucleotide, was used to synthesize first-strand cDNA from all RNA. After uracil-DNA glycosylase treatment, a first 18-cycle PCR used universal primers M1SS and BC2_uni_R on all cDNA. For the original study's pipeline: For normalization, 1 million high-quality reads, each with a distinct molecular identifier, were randomly selected from each sample. Instead of being binned into consensus sequences, reads that shared molecular identifiers were thrown out. MiTCR, run with a Q25 quality threshold and the strictest error-elimination algorithm, handled CDR3 identification, clonotype clustering and error correction. Lower-bound total TCR beta diversity was estimated with a nonparametric unseen species model using Euler transformation. The public reads were reprocessed in TCRdb via fastp at Q25 and MiXCR, keeping in-frame beta chains. Every entry covers one CDR3 protein and lists the most common genes and DNA from its rows. The V and J calls were determined by TCRdb, not by the authors. The sample yields roughly 1,300,000 distinct CDR3 sequences; approximately 59% were counted once. Under 8.5% of the sample goes to the ten largest clones.

This specimen comes from a study of blood T cells in healthy people across ages (dated by TCRdb to about 2015). A note on the overall study: Template switching captured roughly one uniquely barcoded TCR beta cDNA molecule per two T cells in model experiments. Two additional independent replicas of 1 million unique cDNA reads from the same blood draw were analyzed for two donors (one aged 18 to 30 and one aged 80 or older). Using deep sequencing normalized with unique cDNA molecular identifiers, the study measured how TCR beta repertoire diversity changes with age. To avoid experimental bias, donors of different ages were spread randomly across the sequencing lanes. Four age groups were formed from the donors: young (average about 15 years), middle-aged (approximately 42), aged (approximately 60) and long-lived (82).

Points the paper makes about the study in general: Because profiling used bulk unsorted PBMCs, naive and antigen-experienced compartments could not be compared conclusively. Total diversity estimates from one million sequenced T cells were considered lower bounds and underestimates. Observed TCR beta diversity per million T cells fell roughly linearly with age, and a significant reduction was already apparent by age roughly 40. Because donor CMV infection status was unknown, age-related changes in expanded clonotypes were potentially confounded. Observed TCR beta diversity correlated strongly with the percentage of naive T cells measured by flow cytometry. Compared with the aged group, more naive CD4+ T cells, fewer expanded clones and increased TCR diversity were shown by the long-lived group, suggesting age selection.

The donors were some 36 Caucasian individuals from Russia, aged roughly 6 to 100 years, who were systemically healthy. About 10 milliliters of peripheral blood were drawn from each donor into EDTA-treated Vacutainer tubes. PBMCs were isolated by Ficoll-Paque density-gradient centrifugation, with at least 6 million obtained per sample. Total RNA, at least 6 micrograms per sample, was extracted from PBMCs with Trizol reagent. For every donor, flow cytometry on a PBMC aliquot measured the percentage of naive CD45RAhigh/CD27high T cells. Sequencing was performed on blood. This sequence was found in a man aged 18 to 30 in good health.

The DNA is TGTGCCATCAGTCCCTCCTTTACAGGCTACGAGCAGTACTTC. Its protein is CAISPSFTGYEQYF. The chain joins TRBV10-3 to TRBJ2-7; D gene: possibly TRBD1, on 5 matching bases. According to the germline V gene, CDR1 reads ENHRY and CDR2 reads SYGVKD. The CDR3 sequence holds 14 residues, the cysteine and phenylalanine included. Kept here is only the CDR3 DNA, which spans 42 bases and is read in frame from base 1. At the junction V is shortened by 5 bases and J by 3 bases, with 14 bases in between.